These T cell receptor beta chains were read from a single sample in a study of blood T cell repertoires in COVID-19. Data came from immunoSEQ multiplex PCR; TCRdb stores just in-frame clones and leaves some out. The profile shows about 170,000 clones, approximately 83% of them singletons. The sample consisted of peripheral blood. These receptors came from a woman aged 80 or over with acute or convalescent COVID-19. CDR3s include the opening cysteine and the closing phenylalanine or tryptophan. The D gene is left open where the match is weak. Only part of the rows carry a size: once, few, many, or a class if the clone is expanded.

size	length	V	D	J	CDR3	DNA
-	11	TRBV10-3	-	TRBJ1-1	CAISQDTEAFF	TGTGCCATCAGTCAGGACACTGAAGCTTTCTTT
-	13	TRBV15	-	TRBJ2-1	CATSKDRNNEQFF	TGTGCCACCAGCAAGGACAGAAACAATGAGCAGTTCTTC
-	16	TRBV18	-	TRBJ2-6	CASSPPVGAGANVLTF	TGTGCCAGCTCACCACCGGTGGGAGCTGGGGCCAACGTCCTGACTTTC
-	18	TRBV18	TRBD1	TRBJ2-6	CASSPRDSRASGANVLTF	TGTGCCAGCTCGCCACGGGACAGCAGAGCATCTGGGGCCAACGTCCTGACTTTC
few	15	TRBV27	-	TRBJ2-1	CASSLRPGPRNEQFF	TGTGCCAGCAGTTTACGACCCGGCCCGAGGAATGAGCAGTTCTTC
-	18	TRBV15	-	TRBJ2-2	CATSREYGRRANTGELFF	TGTGCCACCAGCAGAGAATATGGGAGGAGGGCAAACACCGGGGAGCTGTTTTTT
-	14	TRBV5-5	-	TRBJ2-3	CASSSGVRTDTQYF	TGTGCCAGCAGCTCAGGGGTCCGCACAGATACGCAGTATTTT
few	15	TRBV19	TRBD1	TRBJ1-5	CASIGGPNSNQPQHF	TGTGCCAGTATAGGGGGCCCGAATAGCAATCAGCCCCAGCATTTT
-	16	TRBV11-1	TRBD2	TRBJ2-1	CASSSRLAGSYNEQFF	TGTGCCAGCAGCTCAAGATTAGCGGGGTCCTACAATGAGCAGTTCTTC
-	15	TRBV14	TRBD1	TRBJ2-4	CASSLSGTDKNIQYF	TGTGCCAGCAGCTTATCCGGGACAGATAAAAACATTCAGTACTTC
-	14	TRBV19	-	TRBJ1-3	CASRGVHSGNTIYF	TGTGCCAGTAGAGGGGTCCACTCTGGAAACACCATATATTTT
-	14	TRBV5-4	-	TRBJ1-6	CASSPDARESPLHF	TGTGCCAGCAGCCCCGACGCCCGGGAGTCACCCCTCCACTTT
-	15	TRBV7-2	TRBD2	TRBJ2-2	CASSPGLGRTGELFF	TGTGCCAGCAGCCCTGGACTAGGTCGCACCGGGGAGCTGTTTTTT
-	15	TRBV28	-	TRBJ2-7	CASSPAPTESYEQYF	TGTGCCAGCAGTCCCGCCCCGACAGAATCCTACGAGCAGTACTTC
-	17	TRBV5-5	-	TRBJ1-2	CASRIEVVTLLKVGYTF	TGTGCCAGCAGGATTGAGGTGGTCACCCTCCTGAAAGTTGGCTACACCTTC
-	15	TRBV3-1/TRBV3-2	-	TRBJ1-5	CASSQGAGGNQPQHF	TGTGCCAGCAGCCAAGGGGCAGGGGGCAATCAGCCCCAGCATTTT
-	12	TRBV3-1/TRBV3-2	-	TRBJ1-2	CASRRGLNGYTF	TGTGCCAGCAGGAGGGGACTAAATGGCTACACCTTC
few	22	TRBV1	-	TRBJ2-2	CTSSQCRRTGADVTRHTGELFF	TGCACCAGCAGCCAATGCCGACGGACAGGCGCCGATGTAACCCGGCACACCGGGGAGCTGTTTTTT
-	14	TRBV19	TRBD1	TRBJ2-1	CASSTTGGKNEQFF	TGTGCCAGTAGTACGACAGGGGGTAAAAATGAGCAGTTCTTC
-	14	TRBV14	-	TRBJ2-1	CASSQGLDTNEQFF	TGTGCCAGCAGCCAAGGACTAGACACCAATGAGCAGTTCTTC
-	14	TRBV7-9	-	TRBJ1-1	CASSRDAGGTEAFF	TGTGCCAGCAGCCGGGACGCCGGAGGGACTGAAGCTTTCTTT
-	17	TRBV4-3	-	TRBJ1-3	CASSQDSRRLSGNTIYF	TGCGCCAGCAGCCAAGATAGCCGACGACTGTCCGGAAACACCATATATTTT
once	13	TRBV29-1	TRBD1	TRBJ1-6	CSVRDRSDSPLHF	TGCAGCGTACGGGACAGGTCAGATTCACCCCTCCACTTT
few	19	TRBV7-3	TRBD2	TRBJ2-1	CASSLRASGGAAPYNEQFF	TGTGCCAGCAGCTTAAGGGCTAGCGGGGGGGCAGCACCCTACAATGAGCAGTTCTTC
-	14	TRBV5-5	-	TRBJ1-1	CASSFGQMNTEAFF	TGTGCCAGCAGCTTTGGACAGATGAACACTGAAGCTTTCTTT
-	15	TRBV30	TRBD1	TRBJ1-5	CAWRVGTGDGQPQHF	TGTGCCTGGAGGGTAGGGACAGGGGATGGTCAGCCCCAGCATTTT
-	16	TRBV28	-	TRBJ1-5	CASSLGGASVNQPQHF	TGTGCCAGCAGTTTGGGGGGGGCGTCTGTCAATCAGCCCCAGCATTTT